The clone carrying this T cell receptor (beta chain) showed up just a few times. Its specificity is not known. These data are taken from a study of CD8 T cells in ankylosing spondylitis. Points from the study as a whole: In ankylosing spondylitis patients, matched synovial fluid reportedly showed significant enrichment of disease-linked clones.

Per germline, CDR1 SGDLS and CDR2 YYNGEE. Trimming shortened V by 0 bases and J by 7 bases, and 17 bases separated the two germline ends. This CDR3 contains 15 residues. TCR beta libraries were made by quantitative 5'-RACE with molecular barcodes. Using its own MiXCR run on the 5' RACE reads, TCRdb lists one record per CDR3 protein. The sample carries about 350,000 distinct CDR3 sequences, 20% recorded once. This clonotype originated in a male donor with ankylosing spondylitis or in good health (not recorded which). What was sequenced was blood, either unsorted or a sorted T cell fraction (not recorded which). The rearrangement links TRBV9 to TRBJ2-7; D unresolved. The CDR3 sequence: CASSVEGRPVGEQYF. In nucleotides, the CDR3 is TGTGCCAGCAGCGTAGAGGGCAGACCGGTGGGGGAGCAGTACTTC. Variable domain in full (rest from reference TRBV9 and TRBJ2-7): DSGVTQTPKHLITATGQRVTLRCSPRSGDLSVYWYQQSLDQGLQFLIQYYNGEERAKGNILERFSAQQFPDLHSELNLSSLELGDSALYFCASSVEGRPVGEQYFGPGTRLTVT.